The clone carrying this T cell receptor beta chain was recorded at least ten times. Antigen: not known. TCRdb fed the 5' RACE reads into MiXCR, producing one record per CDR3 protein. The data show some 57,000 distinct CDR3 sequences, 5.6% seen once. This entry is derived from a study of early T cells in non-severe SARS-CoV-2 infection. The ends lost 0 bases at V and 15 bases at J; junction bases unmatched: 5. The V gene's germline CDR1 is MNHEY and CDR2 SMNVEV (reference sequence). This CDR3 has 13 amino acids. Whole-study results and caveats: Clonotype matching in VDJdb favored anti-spike CD8 responses and did not capture private and CD4 specificities.

The specimen sequenced was whole blood. The rearrangement uses TRBV27 and TRBJ2-2; the match to TRBD1 covers 9 bases. The receptor comes from an adult who was a healthcare worker with PCR-confirmed SARS-CoV-2 infection or an uninfected control (not recorded which). The CDR3 region has the DNA TGTGCCAGCAGTTTATCGAAGGACAGGGGTTTGTTTTTT. Translation: CASSLSKDRGLFF.